A selection of T cell receptor beta chains follows, all from one sample in a study of T cells after yellow fever vaccination. Each CDR3 protein is one row after TCRdb ran MiXCR on the 5' RACE reads. The sample consists of roughly 250,000 distinct CDR3 sequences, about an eighth of them appearing once. Sequences were derived from CD4+ T cells sorted from PBMCs, sampled 45 days after the yellow fever booster vaccination. The receptors originated from a man aged 30 to 39 who received the YFV17D yellow fever vaccine. Each CDR3 is given with its conserved first and last residue. D genes are given only for firm matches. The size of a clone is reported for some rows only, either as once, few or many, or as a class for expanded clones.

d_call,clone_size,v_call,j_call,cdr3_aa,cdr3_nt
TRBD2,few,TRBV7-2,TRBJ2-3,CASSPVRLAGGADTQYF,TGTGCCAGCAGCCCAGTCCGACTAGCGGGAGGGGCAGATACGCAGTATTTT
TRBD2,.,TRBV9,TRBJ2-5,CASSVGSGGPGETQYF,TGTGCCAGCAGCGTAGGATCGGGAGGGCCGGGAGAGACCCAGTACTTC
.,.,TRBV20-1,TRBJ2-4,CSGFASPAKNIQYF,TGCAGTGGTTTTGCCTCCCCAGCCAAAAACATTCAGTACTTC
.,many,TRBV12-3/TRBV12-4,TRBJ2-2,CASSLGRTNTGELFF,TGTGCCAGCAGTTTAGGTCGGACCAACACCGGGGAGCTGTTTTTT
TRBD2,.,TRBV24-1,TRBJ2-3,CATSESGTIGGTDTQYF,TGTGCCACCAGTGAATCCGGGACTATCGGCGGCACAGATACGCAGTATTTT
TRBD2,.,TRBV20-1,TRBJ2-3,CSATGLAGGPGDTQYF,TGCAGTGCTACTGGCCTAGCGGGAGGGCCAGGGGATACGCAGTATTTT
.,.,TRBV7-2,TRBJ2-1,CASSTSWGSSYNEQFF,TGTGCCAGCAGCACATCGTGGGGGAGCTCCTACAATGAGCAGTTCTTC
.,few,TRBV10-2,TRBJ2-1,CASSDQRPLGNEQFF,TGCGCCAGCAGTGATCAGCGACCACTAGGGAATGAGCAGTTCTTC
TRBD1,few,TRBV20-1,TRBJ1-2,CSARPNTDRGAGGYTF,TGCAGTGCTAGACCAAATACCGACAGGGGGGCGGGAGGCTACACCTTC
TRBD1,few,TRBV20-1,TRBJ1-6,CSASDRGRNSPLHF,TGCAGTGCCTCGGACAGGGGCCGTAATTCACCCCTCCACTTT
.,few,TRBV15,TRBJ2-7,CATSRVPGMGAYEQYF,TGTGCCACCAGCAGAGTACCCGGCATGGGGGCCTACGAGCAGTACTTC
.,.,TRBV7-9,TRBJ2-1,CASSPEGSGDEQFF,TGTGCCAGCAGCCCCGAGGGGTCAGGGGATGAGCAGTTCTTC
.,.,TRBV6-2/TRBV6-3,TRBJ1-1,CASSFIRNTEAFF,TGTGCCAGCAGTTTTATACGGAACACTGAAGCTTTCTTT
.,few,TRBV20-1,TRBJ2-2,CSARVASRQVSGELFF,TGCAGTGCTAGAGTGGCTTCTAGACAGGTATCCGGGGAGCTGTTTTTT
.,once,TRBV10-3,TRBJ2-5,CANSESIGAWTQYF,TGTGCCAACAGTGAGTCGATTGGGGCGTGGACCCAGTACTTC
TRBD1,.,TRBV20-1,TRBJ1-5,CSAVTGGDRNQPQHF,TGCAGTGCGGTAACAGGGGGTGATCGCAATCAGCCCCAGCATTTT
TRBD1,few,TRBV5-1,TRBJ2-3,CASSSKGARTDTQYF,TGCGCCAGCAGCTCGAAGGGGGCCAGGACAGATACGCAGTATTTT
TRBD2,few,TRBV7-9,TRBJ2-3,CASGRLAGRTDTQYF,TGTGCCAGCGGAAGACTAGCGGGCCGCACAGATACGCAGTATTTT